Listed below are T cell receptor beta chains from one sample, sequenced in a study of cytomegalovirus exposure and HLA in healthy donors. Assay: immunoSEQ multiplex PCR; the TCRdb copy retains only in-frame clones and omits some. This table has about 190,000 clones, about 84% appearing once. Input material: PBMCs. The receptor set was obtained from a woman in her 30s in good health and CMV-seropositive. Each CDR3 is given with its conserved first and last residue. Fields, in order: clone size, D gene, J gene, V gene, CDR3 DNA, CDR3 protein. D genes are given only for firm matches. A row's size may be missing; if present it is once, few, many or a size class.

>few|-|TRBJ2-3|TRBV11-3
TGTGCCAGCAGCCCGGTTAGAGCCAACACAGATACGCAGTATTTT
CASSPVRANTDTQYF
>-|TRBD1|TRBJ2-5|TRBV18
TGTGCCAGCTCACCAGGGACAGGGGGAGAGACCCAGTACTTC
CASSPGTGGETQYF
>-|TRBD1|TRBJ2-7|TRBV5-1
TGCGCCAGCAGCAACGGGACAGACTTCTACGAGCAGTACTTC
CASSNGTDFYEQYF
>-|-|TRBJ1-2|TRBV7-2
TGTGCCAGCAGAACACTTTTAGAGGGCTTCTATGGCTACACCTTC
CASRTLLEGFYGYTF
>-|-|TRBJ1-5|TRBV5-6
TGTGCCAGCAGCTTGGGAGGGCCTAGAAGCGATCAGCCCCAGCATTTT
CASSLGGPRSDQPQHF
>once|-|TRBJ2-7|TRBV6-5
TGTGCCAGCAGTTACACAGGGCCAACCTACGAGCAGTACTTC
CASSYTGPTYEQYF
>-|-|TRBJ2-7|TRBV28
TGTGCCAGCAGTTTTGTCCCTCCAGGGAGGGGGTCCTACGAGCAGTACTTC
CASSFVPPGRGSYEQYF
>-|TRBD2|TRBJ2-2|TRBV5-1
TGCGCCAGCAGCCTGCTAGCGGGGGCCCCGAACACCGGGGAGCTGTTTTTT
CASSLLAGAPNTGELFF
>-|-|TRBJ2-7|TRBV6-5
TGTGCCAGGAAGTTGACAGAAACCTACGAGCAGTACTTC
CARKLTETYEQYF
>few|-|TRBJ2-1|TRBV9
TGTGCCAGCAGCGTTTGGTTGGGGAGTGAGCAGTTCTTC
CASSVWLGSEQFF
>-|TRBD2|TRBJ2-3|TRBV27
TGTGCCAGCAGTTCCCCCGGGAGCGGGGGGGCAGAAGATACGCAGTATTTT
CASSSPGSGGAEDTQYF
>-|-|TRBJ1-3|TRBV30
TGTGCCTGGAGTGTGGAGAGAACCATATATTTT
CAWSVERTIYF
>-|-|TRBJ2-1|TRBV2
TGTGCCAGCCATAGCGAAACTTACTACAATGAGCAGTTCTTC
CASHSETYYNEQFF
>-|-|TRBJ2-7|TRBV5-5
TGTGCCAGCAGCTTGTTTAGAGACAGACCATACGAGCAGTACTTC
CASSLFRDRPYEQYF
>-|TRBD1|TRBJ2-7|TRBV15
TGTGCCACCAGCGACAGGGTCCCGAACGAGCAGTACTTC
CATSDRVPNEQYF
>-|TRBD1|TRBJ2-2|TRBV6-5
TGTGCCAGCAGTCGGACAGGGACCGATACCGGGGAGCTGTTTTTT
CASSRTGTDTGELFF
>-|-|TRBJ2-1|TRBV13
TGTGCCAGCAGCTTAGGCGGGGGTGAGAATGAGCAGTTCTTC
CASSLGGGENEQFF
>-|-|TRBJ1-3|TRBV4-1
TGCGCCAGCAGCCAAGCCCAGGGCTCTGGAAACACCATATATTTT
CASSQAQGSGNTIYF
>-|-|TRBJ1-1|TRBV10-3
TGTGCCATCAGTGAGGGGTCGGGGGTATCGGGCGCTGAAGCTTTCTTT
CAISEGSGVSGAEAFF
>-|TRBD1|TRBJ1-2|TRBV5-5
TGTGCCAGCAGCTTGGAGCCGGGACAGGGGGCGGCCGGCTACACCTTC
CASSLEPGQGAAGYTF
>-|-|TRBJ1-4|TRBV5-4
TGTGCCAGCAGCTTGGGGACAGCGACAGATGAAAAACTGTTTTTT
CASSLGTATDEKLFF
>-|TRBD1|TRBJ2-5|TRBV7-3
TGTGCCAGCAGCCAGGGGACAGGGGGCCGGGAGACCCAGTACTTC
CASSQGTGGRETQYF
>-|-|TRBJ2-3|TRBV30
TGTGCCTGGAGACAGGGGGGGAGCACAGATACGCAGTATTTT
CAWRQGGSTDTQYF
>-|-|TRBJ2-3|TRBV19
TGTGCCAGTAGTAACGACAGGAGAGGTTCAGATACGCAGTATTTT
CASSNDRRGSDTQYF
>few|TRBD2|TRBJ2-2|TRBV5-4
TGTGCCAGCAGCTTGGCCCAACTAGCGCCCGGGGAGCTGTTTTTT
CASSLAQLAPGELFF
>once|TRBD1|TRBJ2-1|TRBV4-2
TGTGCCAGCAGCGCGGGACAGGCGATGGAAATTGAGCAGTTCTTC
CASSAGQAMEIEQFF
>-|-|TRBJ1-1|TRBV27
TGTGCCAGCAGTTTAATGGGACTCACTGAAGCTTTCTTT
CASSLMGLTEAFF
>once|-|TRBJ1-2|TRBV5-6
TGTGCCAGCAGCTTCGGGACTTTCTATGGCTACACCTTC
CASSFGTFYGYTF
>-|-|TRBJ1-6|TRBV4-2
TGTGCCAGCAGCCAAGATGCCGTTTTCGGGGATAATTCACCCCTCCACTTT
CASSQDAVFGDNSPLHF
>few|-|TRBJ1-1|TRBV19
TGTGCCAGTGCGCCACTCCCTGGGAACACTGAAGCTTTCTTT
CASAPLPGNTEAFF
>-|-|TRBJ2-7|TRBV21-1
TGTGCCAGCAGCAAAGGTGGGCAGCCCTACGAGCAGTACTTC
CASSKGGQPYEQYF